Below, one TCR beta chain is given with its context. Its specificity is unknown. The source of the sample is a study of cytomegalovirus exposure and HLA in healthy donors. Study-level findings and limits: Analysis performed later showed TCR beta chains linked to HLA being more clonally expanded than equally common others. Most TCR beta V segments were productive about 87% or about 30% of the time in an earlier analysis.

The germline V gene has CDR1 LGHNA and CDR2 YSLEER. The CDR3 is 16 amino acids. V dropped 3 bases and J dropped 7; count of bases not matched to a gene: 9. The PCR was carried out with 60 Vbeta primers and 13 Jbeta primers. Sequencing was performed with immunoSEQ multiplex PCR; in TCRdb, only in-frame clones are kept and a portion is missing. In total, the table holds over 75,000 clones. The rearrangement uses TRBV4-3 and TRBJ1-4; 9 bases are shared with TRBD1. This clonotype originated in a girl aged 5 to 17 in good health and CMV-seropositive. Input material: PBMCs. CDR3 amino acids: CASSQGPTGGTEKLFF. CDR3 nucleotide sequence: TGCGCCAGCAGCCAGGGGCCGACAGGGGGTACTGAAAAACTGTTTTTT.